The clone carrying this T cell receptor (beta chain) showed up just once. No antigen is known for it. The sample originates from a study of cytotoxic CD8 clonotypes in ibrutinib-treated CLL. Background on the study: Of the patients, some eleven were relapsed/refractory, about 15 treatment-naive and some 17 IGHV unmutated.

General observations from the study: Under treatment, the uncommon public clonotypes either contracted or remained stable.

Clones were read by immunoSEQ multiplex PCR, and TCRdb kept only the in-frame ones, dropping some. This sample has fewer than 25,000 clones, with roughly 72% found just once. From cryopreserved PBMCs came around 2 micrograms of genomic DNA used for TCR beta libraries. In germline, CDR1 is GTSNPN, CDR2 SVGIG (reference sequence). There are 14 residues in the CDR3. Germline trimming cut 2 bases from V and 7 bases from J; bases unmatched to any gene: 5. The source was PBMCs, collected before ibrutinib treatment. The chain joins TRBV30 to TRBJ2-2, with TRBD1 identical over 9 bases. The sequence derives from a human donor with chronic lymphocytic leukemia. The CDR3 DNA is TGTGCCTGGAGTCCGGGACAGGGTGGCGGGGAGCTGTTTTTT. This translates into CAWSPGQGGGELFF.